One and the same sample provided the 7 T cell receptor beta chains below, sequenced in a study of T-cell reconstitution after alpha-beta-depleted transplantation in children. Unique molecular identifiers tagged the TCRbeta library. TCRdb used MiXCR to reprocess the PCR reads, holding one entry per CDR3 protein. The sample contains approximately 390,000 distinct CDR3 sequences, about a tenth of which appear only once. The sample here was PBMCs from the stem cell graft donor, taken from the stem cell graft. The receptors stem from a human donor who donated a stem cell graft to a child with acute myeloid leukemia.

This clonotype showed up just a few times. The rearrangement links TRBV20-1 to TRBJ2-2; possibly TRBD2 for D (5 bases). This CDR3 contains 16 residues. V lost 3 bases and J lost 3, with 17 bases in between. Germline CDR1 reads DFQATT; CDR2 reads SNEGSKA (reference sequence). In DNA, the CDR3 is TGCAGTGCTAGCGGCTCTAGCCCTCGTTACACCGGGGAGCTGTTTTTT. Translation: CSASGSSPRYTGELFF.

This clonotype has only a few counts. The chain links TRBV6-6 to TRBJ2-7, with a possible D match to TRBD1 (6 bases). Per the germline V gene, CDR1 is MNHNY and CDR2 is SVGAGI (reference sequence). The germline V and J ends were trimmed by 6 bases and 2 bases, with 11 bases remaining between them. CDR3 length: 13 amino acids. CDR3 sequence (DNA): TGTGCCAGCAGCGAAGAGGGGGCCTACGAGCAGTACTTC. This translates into CASSEEGAYEQYF.

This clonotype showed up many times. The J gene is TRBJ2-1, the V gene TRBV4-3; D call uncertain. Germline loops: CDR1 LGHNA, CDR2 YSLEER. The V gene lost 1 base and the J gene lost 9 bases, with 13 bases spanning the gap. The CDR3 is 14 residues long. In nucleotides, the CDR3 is TGCGCCAGCAGCCAAGCTCTCTTAGTTGTTGAGCAGTTCTTC. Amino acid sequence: CASSQALLVVEQFF.

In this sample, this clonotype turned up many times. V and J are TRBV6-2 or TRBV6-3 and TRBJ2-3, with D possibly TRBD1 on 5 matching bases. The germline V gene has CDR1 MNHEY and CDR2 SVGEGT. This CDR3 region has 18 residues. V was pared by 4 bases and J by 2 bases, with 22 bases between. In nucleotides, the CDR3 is TGTGCCAGCAGTTCCCCGAACAGGCCTGGATCGAACACAGATACGCAGTATTTT. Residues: CASSSPNRPGSNTDTQYF.

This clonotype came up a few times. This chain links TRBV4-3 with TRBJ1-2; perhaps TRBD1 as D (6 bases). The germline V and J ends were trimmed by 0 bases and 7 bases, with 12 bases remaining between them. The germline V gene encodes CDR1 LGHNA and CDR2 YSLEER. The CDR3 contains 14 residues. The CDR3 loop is CASSQDFGGSGYTF. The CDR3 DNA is TGCGCCAGCAGCCAAGATTTCGGGGGCTCTGGCTACACCTTC.

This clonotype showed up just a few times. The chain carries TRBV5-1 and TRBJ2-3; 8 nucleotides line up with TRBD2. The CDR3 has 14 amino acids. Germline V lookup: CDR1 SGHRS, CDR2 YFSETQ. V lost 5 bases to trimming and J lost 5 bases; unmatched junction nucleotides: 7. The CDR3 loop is CASRLAGLGDTQYF. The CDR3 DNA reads TGCGCCAGCAGGTTAGCGGGACTGGGAGATACGCAGTATTTT.

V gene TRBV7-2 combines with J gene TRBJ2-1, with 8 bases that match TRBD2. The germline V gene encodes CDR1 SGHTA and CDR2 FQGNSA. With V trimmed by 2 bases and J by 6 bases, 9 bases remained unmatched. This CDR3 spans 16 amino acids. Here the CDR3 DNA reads TGTGCCAGCAGCTTACGATCCGGGACTAGGTCCAATGAGCAGTTCTTC. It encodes CASSLRSGTRSNEQFF.